The clone carrying this TCR beta chain was seen only a few times. The target antigen is unknown. The sample belongs to a study of T-cell reconstitution after alpha-beta-depleted transplantation in children. Findings of the study overall: Reportedly, alpha-beta T cells present about two months post-transplant originated from several hundred expanded clones of graft origin. T-cell counts and diversity at one year post-transplant came mainly from newly produced T cells. The study traced high day-60 TCRbeta diversity in some patients to surviving recipient T cells and thymic progenitors.

Unique molecular identifiers were used to barcode this TCRbeta library. From the PCR reads, TCRdb called clonotypes with MiXCR, one entry per CDR3 protein. The table lists some 78,000 distinct CDR3 sequences, 12% to 15% of them singletons, with less than 35% in the top ten. The ends were cut back, 3 bases at V and 7 bases at J, with 20 bases in the middle. The CDR3 extends over 16 amino acids. Germline V lookup: CDR1 SGHDT, CDR2 YYEEEE. This chain uses TRBV5-6 with TRBJ2-1, with D perhaps TRBD2 (5 bases). The source of this sequence is a male patient aged 2 to 10 who had a stem cell transplant for acute lymphoblastic leukemia, so the T cells may come from the graft donor. This material consisted of PBMCs, mostly from graft donor cells, taken 180 days after TCRalphabeta/CD19-depleted stem cell transplant. The CDR3 sequence is CASSSYRGRKGNEQFF. In DNA form, the CDR3 reads TGTGCCAGCAGCTCCTACCGAGGGAGAAAGGGAAATGAGCAGTTCTTC.